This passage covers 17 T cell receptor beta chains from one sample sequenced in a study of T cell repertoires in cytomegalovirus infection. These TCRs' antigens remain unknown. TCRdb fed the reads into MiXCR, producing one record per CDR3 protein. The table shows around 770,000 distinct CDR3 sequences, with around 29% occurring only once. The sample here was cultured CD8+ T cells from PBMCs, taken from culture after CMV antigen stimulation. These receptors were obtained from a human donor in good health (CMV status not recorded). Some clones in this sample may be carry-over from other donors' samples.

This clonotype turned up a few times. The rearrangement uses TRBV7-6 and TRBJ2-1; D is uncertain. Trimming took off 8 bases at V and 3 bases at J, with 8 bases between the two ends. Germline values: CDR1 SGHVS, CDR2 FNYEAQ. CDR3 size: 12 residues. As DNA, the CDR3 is TGTGCCAGCGTAGAGGTCTACAATGAGCAGTTCTTC. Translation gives CASVEVYNEQFF.

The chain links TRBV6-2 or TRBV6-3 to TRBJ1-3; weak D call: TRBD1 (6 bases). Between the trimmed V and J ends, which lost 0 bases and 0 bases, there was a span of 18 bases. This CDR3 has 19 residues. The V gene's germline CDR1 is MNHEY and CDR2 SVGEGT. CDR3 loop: CASSYSAGAPLSSGNTIYF. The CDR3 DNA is TGTGCCAGCAGTTACTCGGCGGGGGCTCCCTTGAGCTCTGGAAACACCATATATTTT.

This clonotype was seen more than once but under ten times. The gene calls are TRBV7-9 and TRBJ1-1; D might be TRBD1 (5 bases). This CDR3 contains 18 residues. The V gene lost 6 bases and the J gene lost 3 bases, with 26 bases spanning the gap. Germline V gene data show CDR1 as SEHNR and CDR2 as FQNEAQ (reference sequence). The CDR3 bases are TGTGCCAGCAGATTAAGATCTCCCACCCAGGGCGGGCACACTGAAGCTTTCTTT. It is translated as CASRLRSPTQGGHTEAFF.

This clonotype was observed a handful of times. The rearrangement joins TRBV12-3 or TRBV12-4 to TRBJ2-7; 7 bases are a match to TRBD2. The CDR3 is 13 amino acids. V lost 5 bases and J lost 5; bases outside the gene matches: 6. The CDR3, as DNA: TGTGCCAGCAGTACGGGGGAGGGGAACGAGCAGTACTTC. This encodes CASSTGEGNEQYF.

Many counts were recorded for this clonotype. CDR3 coding DNA: TGTGCCAGCAGCTTAGAAGTCTGGGATGGTAATAATTCACCCCTCCACTTT. It yields the protein CASSLEVWDGNNSPLHF. The chain links TRBV7-9 to TRBJ1-6, with unresolved D. Per germline, CDR1 SEHNR and CDR2 FQNEAQ (reference sequence). V dropped 1 base and J dropped 5 bases, with 15 bases sitting between them. The CDR3 is 17 residues long.

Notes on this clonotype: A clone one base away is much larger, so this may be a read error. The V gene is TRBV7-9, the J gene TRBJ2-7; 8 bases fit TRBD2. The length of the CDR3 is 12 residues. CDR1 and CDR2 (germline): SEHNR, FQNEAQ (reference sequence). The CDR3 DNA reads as TGTGCCAGCAGTCCGGGAGGGCACGAGCAGAACGTC. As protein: CASSPGGHEQNV.

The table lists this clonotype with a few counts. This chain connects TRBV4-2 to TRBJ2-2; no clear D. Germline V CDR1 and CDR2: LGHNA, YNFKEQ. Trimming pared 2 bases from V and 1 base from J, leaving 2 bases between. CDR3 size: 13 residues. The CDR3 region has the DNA TGTGCCAGCAGCCAAAAGAACACCGGGGAGCTGTTTTTT. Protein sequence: CASSQKNTGELFF.

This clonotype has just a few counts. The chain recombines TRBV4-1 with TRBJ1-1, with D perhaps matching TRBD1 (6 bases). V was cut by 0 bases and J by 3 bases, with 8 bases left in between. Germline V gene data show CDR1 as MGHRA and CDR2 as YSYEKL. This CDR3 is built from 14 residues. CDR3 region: CASSQDAGDTEAFF. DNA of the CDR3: TGCGCCAGCAGCCAAGATGCAGGGGACACTGAAGCTTTCTTT.

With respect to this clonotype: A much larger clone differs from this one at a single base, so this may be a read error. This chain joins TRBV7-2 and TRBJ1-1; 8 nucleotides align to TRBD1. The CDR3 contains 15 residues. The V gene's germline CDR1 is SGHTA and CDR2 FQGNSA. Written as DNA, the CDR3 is TGTGTCAGCAGCTTAGCAGGGACAGGAGTTACTGAAGCTTTCTTT. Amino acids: CVSSLAGTGVTEAFF.

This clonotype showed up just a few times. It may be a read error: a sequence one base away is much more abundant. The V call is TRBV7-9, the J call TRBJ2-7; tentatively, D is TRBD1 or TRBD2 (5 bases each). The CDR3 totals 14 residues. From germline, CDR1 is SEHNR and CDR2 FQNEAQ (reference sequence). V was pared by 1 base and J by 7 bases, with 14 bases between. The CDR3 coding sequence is TGTGCCAGCAGCTTAGGTCCCTGGGACCCAGAGCAGTACGTC. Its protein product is CASSLGPWDPEQYV.

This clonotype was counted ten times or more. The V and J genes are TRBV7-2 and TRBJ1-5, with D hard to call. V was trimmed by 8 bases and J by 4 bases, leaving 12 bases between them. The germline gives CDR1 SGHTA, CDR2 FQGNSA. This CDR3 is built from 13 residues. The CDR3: CASQAFPNQPQHF. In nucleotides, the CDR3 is TGTGCCAGCCAGGCGTTTCCAAATCAGCCCCAGCATTTT.

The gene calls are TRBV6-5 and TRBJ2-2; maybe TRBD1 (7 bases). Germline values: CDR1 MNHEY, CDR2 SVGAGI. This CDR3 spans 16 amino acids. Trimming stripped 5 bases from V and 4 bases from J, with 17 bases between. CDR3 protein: CASSPRLGTVTGELFF. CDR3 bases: TGTGCCAGCAGTCCGAGACTAGGGACAGTCACCGGGGAGCTGTTTTTT.

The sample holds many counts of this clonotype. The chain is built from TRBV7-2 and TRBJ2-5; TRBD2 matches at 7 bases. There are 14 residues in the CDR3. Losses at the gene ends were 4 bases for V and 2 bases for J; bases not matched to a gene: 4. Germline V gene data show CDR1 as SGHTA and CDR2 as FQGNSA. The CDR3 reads CASSWSGTQETQYF. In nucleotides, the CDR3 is TGTGCCAGCAGCTGGAGCGGGACTCAAGAGACCCAGTACTTC.

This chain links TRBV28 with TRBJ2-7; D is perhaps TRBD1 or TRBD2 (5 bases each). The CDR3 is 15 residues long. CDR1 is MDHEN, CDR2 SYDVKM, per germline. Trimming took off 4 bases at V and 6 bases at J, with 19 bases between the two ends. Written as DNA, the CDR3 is TGTGCCAGCAGTTCCCACAGAGACACTAGGGGCGAGCAGTACGTC. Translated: CASSSHRDTRGEQYV.

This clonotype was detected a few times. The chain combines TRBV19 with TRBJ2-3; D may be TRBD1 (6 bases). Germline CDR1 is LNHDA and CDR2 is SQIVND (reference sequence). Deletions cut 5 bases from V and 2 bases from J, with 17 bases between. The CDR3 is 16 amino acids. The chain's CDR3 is CASSDTGTLDTDTQYF. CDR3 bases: TGTGCCAGTAGTGACACCGGGACATTGGACACAGATACGCAGTATTTT.

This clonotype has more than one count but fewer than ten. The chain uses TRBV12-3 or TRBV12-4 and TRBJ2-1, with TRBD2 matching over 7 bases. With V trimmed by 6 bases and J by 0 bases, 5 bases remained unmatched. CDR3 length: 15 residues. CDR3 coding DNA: TGTGCCAGCAGACCCCTAGCGGACTCCTACAATGAGCAGTTCTTC. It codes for CASRPLADSYNEQFF.

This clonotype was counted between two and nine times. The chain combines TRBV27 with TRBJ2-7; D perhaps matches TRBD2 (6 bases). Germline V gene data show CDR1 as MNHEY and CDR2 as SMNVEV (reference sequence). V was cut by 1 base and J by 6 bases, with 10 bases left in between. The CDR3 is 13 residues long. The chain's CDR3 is CASSLLGGGEQYV. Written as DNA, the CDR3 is TGTGCCAGCAGTTTATTGGGGGGAGGCGAGCAGTACGTC.